A single sample is the source of the 9 T cell receptor beta chains below, sequenced in a study of blood T cell repertoires in COVID-19. Method: immunoSEQ multiplex PCR; TCRdb's copy keeps in-frame clones and lacks some. The sample has approximately 200,000 clones; 79% are singletons. Material: peripheral blood. The source is a man aged 60 to 69 with active or convalescent COVID-19.

The genes are TRBV9 and TRBJ1-2, with D possibly being TRBD1 (6 bases). The CDR3 consists of 13 residues. Germline values: CDR1 SGDLS, CDR2 YYNGEE. V was shortened by 4 bases and J by 7 bases, with 14 bases between the two germline ends. The CDR3 here is CASSQGRVGGYTF. CDR3 coding DNA: TGTGCCAGCAGCCAGGGGAGGGTTGGTGGCTACACCTTC.

V gene TRBV14 combines with J gene TRBJ1-4, with D hard to call. Trimming removed 1 base at V and 8 bases at J, with 8 bases between. The CDR3 sequence is 13 residues long. CDR1 and CDR2 from the germline V gene are SGHDN and FVKESK. DNA of the CDR3: TGTGCCAGCAGCCAAGTGCCTAGGGAAAAACTGTTTTTT. This sequence encodes CASSQVPREKLFF.

CDR3 sequence: CASIARGAGNTIYF. The CDR3 bases are TGTGCCAGCATTGCCAGGGGAGCCGGAAACACCATATATTTT. V usage is TRBV6-5 and J usage is TRBJ1-3; D is possibly TRBD1 (6 bases). The germline V gene has CDR1 MNHEY and CDR2 SVGAGI. V was shortened by 7 bases and J by 4 bases, with 14 bases between the two germline ends. This CDR3 has 14 residues.

This sequence joins TRBV6-1 and TRBJ1-2; the D gene is possibly TRBD1 (6 bases). The CDR3 has 16 residues. Germline V gene sequence: CDR1 MNHNS, CDR2 SASEGT. Trimming shortened V by 3 bases and J by 2 bases, and 16 bases separated the two germline ends. The CDR3, as DNA: TGTGCCAGCAGTGATTTGTCAGGGGTGAAAAACTATGGCTACACCTTC. As protein: CASSDLSGVKNYGYTF.

The sample holds many counts of this clone. This chain joins TRBV5-4 and TRBJ2-1; D gene ambiguous. V was pared by 1 base and J by 10 bases, with 9 bases between. This CDR3 spans 12 amino acids. Germline V gene sequence: CDR1 SGHNT, CDR2 YYREEE (reference sequence). The chain's CDR3 is CASSLSSPEQFF. For the CDR3, the DNA is TGTGCCAGCAGCTTGTCCTCTCCGGAGCAGTTCTTC.

This clone showed up just a few times. The CDR3 DNA is TGTGCCAGCACTTCGACAGGGGGTTGGGAAAAACTGTTTTTT. Translating it yields CASTSTGGWEKLFF. The chain joins TRBV28 to TRBJ1-4, with 9 bases lining up with TRBD1. The CDR3 loop spans 14 amino acids. CDR1 is MDHEN, CDR2 SYDVKM, per germline. J was trimmed by 8 bases and V by 7 bases; bases with no gene match: 8.

The chain uses TRBV28 and TRBJ1-6; D not resolved. The germline gives CDR1 MDHEN, CDR2 SYDVKM. Trimming pared 3 bases from V and 0 bases from J, leaving 9 bases between. This CDR3 has 16 residues. The CDR3, as DNA: TGTGCCAGCAGTTTGGGCACCAGCTCCTATAATTCACCCCTCCACTTT. Residues: CASSLGTSSYNSPLHF.

The chain has TRBV6-2 or TRBV6-3 and TRBJ2-4; D might be TRBD1 (5 bases). The V gene's germline CDR1 is MNHEY and CDR2 SVGEGT. V lost 6 bases and J lost 0, with 15 bases in between. The CDR3 extends over 16 amino acids. CDR3 residues: CASSGPDRLAKNIQYF. CDR3 coding DNA: TGTGCCAGCAGCGGCCCAGACAGACTAGCCAAAAACATTCAGTACTTC.

The genes are TRBV5-4 and TRBJ2-1; a weak D match, TRBD1 (9 bases). This CDR3 comprises 17 residues. V lost 3 bases, J lost 1 base, and 17 bases lay in between. The germline gives CDR1 SGHNT, CDR2 YYREEE (reference sequence). CDR3 in amino acids: CASSSGGTGPSYNEQFF. In DNA form, the CDR3 reads TGTGCCAGCAGCTCGGGAGGGACAGGGCCTTCCTACAATGAGCAGTTCTTC.